The present T cell receptor beta chain was sequenced within a study of metastatic and nonmetastatic thyroid tumors. TCRdb re-called clones via MiXCR from the PCR reads. The table includes some 45,000 clones, roughly 15% detected once. No patient received treatment before thyroid surgery. In this sample, this clone turned up many times. CDR1 and CDR2 (germline): SGHNT, YENEEA. The CDR3 loop spans 14 amino acids. The V end was cut by 5 bases, the J end by 4 bases, with 14 bases between. Input material: blood. The clonotype comes from a female donor with papillary thyroid cancer or a benign thyroid nodule (not recorded which). Some clones in this sample may be carry-over from other donors' samples. This chain links TRBV11-3 with TRBJ1-1; D is unclear. The CDR3 reads CASSTSGVSTEAFF. CDR3 sequence (DNA): TGTGCCAGCAGCACCAGCGGGGTAAGCACTGAAGCTTTCTTT.